This TCR beta chain is drawn from a study of T cell repertoires in cytomegalovirus infection. Across the whole study: Recently identified HLA-C-restricted CMV epitopes and well-studied HLA-B-restricted CMV epitopes were used by the study. Public TCR beta signatures were indicative of both CMV infection and a matching HLA type.

Study-level findings and limits: CMV-specific TCR beta clonotypes restricted by HLA-C were the ones dominating the ex vivo response.

The germline gives CDR1 MNHEY, CDR2 SVGAGI. Trimming shortened V by 5 bases and J by 4 bases, and 12 bases separated the two germline ends. CDR3 length equals 13 residues. One entry per CDR3 protein results from TCRdb running MiXCR on the reads. This sample has 640,000 or so distinct CDR3 sequences, with around 35% found just once. Worth noting for this clonotype: Its antigen remains unidentified.

The J gene is TRBJ2-7, the V gene TRBV6-5; D is unresolved. The sample consisted of cultured PBMCs, taken from culture after CMV antigen stimulation. This receptor was taken from a human donor in good health (CMV status not recorded). Some clones in this sample may be carry-over from other donors' samples. CDR3 in amino acids: CASSTPAKYEQYF. The DNA for the CDR3 is TGTGCCAGCAGTACCCCAGCCAAGTACGAGCAGTACTTC.